A selection of T cell receptor beta chains follows, all from one sample in a study of cytomegalovirus exposure and HLA in healthy donors. Method: immunoSEQ multiplex PCR; TCRdb's copy keeps in-frame clones and lacks some. The sample has about 160,000 clones, about 80% seen once. Source material: PBMCs. The origin of the receptors is a man aged 30-40 years in good health and CMV-seropositive. CDR3s include the opening cysteine and the closing phenylalanine or tryptophan. The D gene is left open where the match is weak. Size is stated for part of the rows, as once, few or many counts, or as a class when the clone is expanded.

NA | TRBJ1-2 | TRBD1 | TRBV5-1 | CASSLKGGIYGYTF | TGCGCCAGCAGCTTGAAAGGGGGCATCTATGGCTACACCTTC
few | TRBJ2-1 | NA | TRBV7-6 | CASSTGYNEQFF | TGTGCCAGCAGTACGGGGTACAATGAGCAGTTCTTC
NA | TRBJ1-2 | NA | TRBV6-1 | CASSSTTNYGYTF | TGTGCCAGCAGTTCAACTACTAACTATGGCTACACCTTC
NA | TRBJ2-2 | NA | TRBV6-1 | CASSGGEATNTGELFF | TGTGCCAGCAGTGGGGGGGAGGCGACGAACACCGGGGAGCTGTTTTTT
once | TRBJ2-4 | TRBD1 | TRBV27 | CASSTGQGSIQYF | TGTGCCAGCAGTACGGGACAGGGGAGCATTCAGTACTTC
NA | TRBJ1-4 | NA | TRBV4-1 | CASSQDYDEKLFF | TGCGCCAGCAGCCAAGATTATGATGAAAAACTGTTTTTT
NA | TRBJ1-4 | NA | TRBV29-1 | CSVRGATNEKLFF | TGCAGCGTGCGGGGAGCAACTAATGAAAAACTGTTTTTT
NA | TRBJ1-1 | NA | TRBV27 | CASSLAITGSVAFF | TGTGCCAGCAGTTTAGCGATCACCGGGAGTGTAGCTTTCTTT
NA | TRBJ1-6 | NA | TRBV5-4 | CASSLDAEPNSPLHF | TGTGCCAGCAGCTTGGATGCAGAACCTAATTCACCCCTCCACTTT
NA | TRBJ2-7 | NA | TRBV29-1 | CSAVRDINYEQYF | TGCAGCGCTGTCCGGGACATAAACTACGAGCAGTACTTC
NA | TRBJ2-3 | NA | TRBV5-6 | CASSLGRDTQYF | TGTGCCAGCAGCTTGGGGCGGGATACGCAGTATTTT
NA | TRBJ1-2 | TRBD1 | TRBV5-1 | CASSLEGSRGTYGYTF | TGCGCCAGCAGCTTGGAAGGCAGCAGGGGGACCTATGGCTACACCTTC
once | TRBJ2-5 | NA | TRBV6-6 | CASSSDEQPGETQYF | TGTGCCAGCAGTTCGGACGAACAACCGGGGGAGACCCAGTACTTC
NA | TRBJ2-1 | NA | TRBV29-1 | CSVGLAPEQFF | TGCAGCGTTGGCTTGGCCCCCGAGCAGTTCTTC
NA | TRBJ2-3 | TRBD2 | TRBV27 | CASSLLAGGSDTQYF | TGTGCCAGCAGTTTGCTAGCGGGGGGATCAGATACGCAGTATTTT
few | TRBJ2-3 | TRBD2 | TRBV6-1 | CASGRDYTDTQYF | TGTGCCAGCGGCCGGGACTACACAGATACGCAGTATTTT
once | TRBJ2-2 | NA | TRBV7-9 | CASSFSGGTGELFF | TGTGCCAGCAGCTTTTCGGGTGGCACCGGGGAGCTGTTTTTT
NA | TRBJ2-1 | TRBD1 | TRBV18 | CASSPQGARENEQFF | TGTGCCAGCTCACCCCAGGGGGCTCGTGAGAATGAGCAGTTCTTC
NA | TRBJ1-5 | NA | TRBV4-3 | CASSHPRSNQPQHF | TGCGCCAGCAGCCACCCTCGTAGCAATCAGCCCCAGCATTTT
NA | TRBJ2-7 | TRBD2 | TRBV29-1 | CSVGLGDYEQYF | TGCAGCGTCGGACTAGGGGATTACGAGCAGTACTTC
few | TRBJ1-1 | NA | TRBV28 | CASSLDSNTEAFF | TGTGCCAGCAGCTTGGACAGCAACACTGAAGCTTTCTTT
NA | TRBJ2-3 | NA | TRBV27 | CASSLLGADTQYF | TGTGCCAGCAGTTTGTTGGGGGCGGATACGCAGTATTTT
once | TRBJ1-5 | TRBD1 | TRBV2 | CASSQRKDRGRNQPQHF | TGTGCCAGCAGTCAACGCAAAGACAGGGGGCGAAATCAGCCCCAGCATTTT
NA | TRBJ1-5 | TRBD1 | TRBV6-1 | CASRLTGGWDQPQHF | TGTGCCAGCAGACTCACAGGGGGCTGGGATCAGCCCCAGCATTTT
NA | TRBJ2-7 | NA | TRBV30 | CAWSVNVGYEQYF | TGTGCCTGGAGTGTAAATGTCGGTTACGAGCAGTACTTC
few | TRBJ1-6 | NA | TRBV21-1 | CASRRGTGSPPLHF | TGTGCCAGCAGAAGGGGGACAGGCTCACCACCCCTCCACTTT
NA | TRBJ1-5 | TRBD1 | TRBV7-2 | CASSSPDRYQPQHF | TGTGCCAGCAGCTCCCCGGACAGGTATCAGCCCCAGCATTTT
NA | TRBJ2-7 | NA | TRBV4-1 | CASRRRAESYEQYF | TGCGCCAGCAGACGGAGGGCCGAATCCTACGAGCAGTACTTC
few | TRBJ1-4 | TRBD1 | TRBV5-1 | CASSPRTGYEKLFF | TGCGCCAGCAGCCCACGGACAGGATATGAAAAACTGTTTTTT
NA | TRBJ1-6 | NA | TRBV30 | CAWRTVSWSPLHF | TGTGCCTGGCGGACAGTGTCTTGGTCACCCCTCCACTTT
NA | TRBJ1-5 | NA | TRBV6-5 | CASSYSTGYQPQHF | TGTGCCAGCAGTTACTCGACGGGTTATCAGCCCCAGCATTTT
NA | TRBJ2-7 | NA | TRBV5-1 | CASSLVGTRVYEQYF | TGCGCCAGCAGCTTGGTAGGGACACGCGTCTACGAGCAGTACTTC
NA | TRBJ1-6 | NA | TRBV5-1 | CASSLAAGVYNSPLHF | TGCGCCAGCAGCTTGGCCGCGGGCGTCTATAATTCACCCCTCCACTTT
NA | TRBJ2-2 | TRBD1 | TRBV5-1 | CASRPGTENTGELFF | TGCGCCAGCAGACCCGGGACAGAGAACACCGGGGAGCTGTTTTTT
NA | TRBJ2-7 | TRBD2 | TRBV4-1 | CASSRWTSGAQGSYEQYF | TGCGCCAGCAGCCGTTGGACTAGCGGGGCCCAGGGCTCCTACGAGCAGTACTTC
NA | TRBJ1-5 | TRBD1 | TRBV10-3 | CAISPFGQDSNQPQHF | TGTGCCATCAGCCCCTTTGGACAGGATAGCAATCAGCCCCAGCATTTT
few | TRBJ1-5 | NA | TRBV19 | CASSGTVRQPQHF | TGTGCCAGTAGTGGAACAGTTCGGCAGCCCCAGCATTTT
NA | TRBJ2-3 | NA | TRBV9 | CASSTQDSGDTQYF | TGTGCCAGCAGCACCCAGGACAGTGGAGATACGCAGTATTTT
NA | TRBJ2-1 | TRBD2 | TRBV5-1 | CASSLGLAGGVYNEQFF | TGCGCCAGCAGCTTGGGCCTAGCGGGGGGCGTATACAATGAGCAGTTCTTC
NA | TRBJ2-7 | TRBD2 | TRBV4-1 | CASSQGTSGEATYF | TGCGCCAGCAGCCAAGGCACTAGCGGGGAAGCAACGTACTTC
NA | TRBJ1-1 | NA | TRBV4-1 | CASSPGHSNTEAFF | TGCGCCAGCAGCCCGGGACACTCGAACACTGAAGCTTTCTTT
NA | TRBJ2-7 | TRBD1 | TRBV2 | CASSPGTGTDEQYF | TGTGCCAGCAGCCCCGGGACAGGGACGGACGAGCAGTACTTC
NA | TRBJ2-3 | NA | TRBV19 | CASSIQGTDTQYF | TGTGCCAGTAGTATTCAGGGAACAGATACGCAGTATTTT
NA | TRBJ1-5 | NA | TRBV7-9 | CASSPWFDRELYSNQPQHF | TGTGCCAGCAGCCCATGGTTCGACAGAGAACTCTATAGCAATCAGCCCCAGCATTTT
NA | TRBJ2-2 | NA | TRBV7-6 | CASSLDQDTGELFF | TGTGCCAGCAGCTTAGACCAGGACACCGGGGAGCTGTTTTTT
NA | TRBJ2-7 | NA | TRBV5-1 | CASSSVGTLSSYEQYF | TGCGCCAGCAGCTCAGTTGGGACTCTTAGCTCCTACGAGCAGTACTTC
NA | TRBJ2-7 | TRBD1 | TRBV4-3 | CASSRDRDRDEQYF | TGCGCCAGCAGCCGAGACCGGGACAGGGACGAGCAGTACTTC
NA | TRBJ2-2 | TRBD2 | TRBV7-3 | CASSLPGLAGANTGELFF | TGTGCCAGCAGCTTACCGGGACTAGCGGGAGCGAACACCGGGGAGCTGTTTTTT
NA | TRBJ2-5 | NA | TRBV27 | CASSLGGPQETQYF | TGTGCCAGCAGTTTAGGAGGACCGCAAGAGACCCAGTACTTC